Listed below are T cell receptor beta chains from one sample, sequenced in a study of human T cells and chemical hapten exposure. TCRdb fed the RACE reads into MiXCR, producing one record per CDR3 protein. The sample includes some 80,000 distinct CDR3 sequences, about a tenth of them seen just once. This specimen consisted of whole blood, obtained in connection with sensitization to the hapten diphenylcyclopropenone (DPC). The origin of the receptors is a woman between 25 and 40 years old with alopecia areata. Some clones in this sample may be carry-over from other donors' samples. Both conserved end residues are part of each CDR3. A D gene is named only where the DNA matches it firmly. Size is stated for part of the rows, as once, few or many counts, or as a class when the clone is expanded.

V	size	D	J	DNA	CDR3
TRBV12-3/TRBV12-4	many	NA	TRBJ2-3	TGTGCCAGCAGTCAGACGATGAATACGCAGTATTTT	CASSQTMNTQYF
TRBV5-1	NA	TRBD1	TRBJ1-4	TGCGCCAGCACCGGGACAGGGAATGAAAAACTGTTTTTT	CASTGTGNEKLFF
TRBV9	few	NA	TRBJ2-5	TGTGCCAGCAGCGTAGCCGGCGGAAAAGAGACCCAGTACTTC	CASSVAGGKETQYF
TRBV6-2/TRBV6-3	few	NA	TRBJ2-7	TGTGCCAGCAACGAAAGGACCCCATCCTACGAGCAGTACTTC	CASNERTPSYEQYF
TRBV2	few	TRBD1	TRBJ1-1	TGTGCCAGCAGTGTACATCGGACAGGTGAAGCTTTCTTT	CASSVHRTGEAFF
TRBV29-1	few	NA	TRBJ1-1	TGCAGCGTTTCCCCTCTTACTGAAGCTTTCTTT	CSVSPLTEAFF
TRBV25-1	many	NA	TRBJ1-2	TGTGCCAGCAGTAGGGATTACGGCTACACCTTC	CASSRDYGYTF
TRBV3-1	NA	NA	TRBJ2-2	TGTGCCAGCAGCCAAGATCCAACAGGGTTCACCGGGGAGCTGTTTTTT	CASSQDPTGFTGELFF
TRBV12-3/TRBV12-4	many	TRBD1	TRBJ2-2	TGTGCCAGCAGCAAGGGACAGGAGAACACCGGGGAGCTGTTTTTT	CASSKGQENTGELFF
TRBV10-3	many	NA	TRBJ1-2	TGTGCCATCAAAAGGGACGAAGAATTCTATGGCTACACCTTC	CAIKRDEEFYGYTF
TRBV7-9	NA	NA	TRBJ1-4	TGTGCCAGCAGCTCCCCCTTTCTGGGGGCCACTAATGAAAAACTGTTTTTT	CASSSPFLGATNEKLFF
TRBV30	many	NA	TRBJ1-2	TGTGCCTGGAGTGTAAAAGGATATGGCTACACCTTC	CAWSVKGYGYTF
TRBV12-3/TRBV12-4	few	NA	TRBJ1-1	TGTGCCAGCAGTTTATTAGAGAACACTGAAGCTTTCTTT	CASSLLENTEAFF
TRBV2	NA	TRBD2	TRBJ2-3	TGTGCCAGCACCCCGACTAGCGGTCTCACAGATACGCAGTATTTT	CASTPTSGLTDTQYF
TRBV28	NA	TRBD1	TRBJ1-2	TGTGCCAGCAGTTTAGGGGGGACAGCCAATGGCTACACCTTC	CASSLGGTANGYTF
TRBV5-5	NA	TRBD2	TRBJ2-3	TGTGCCAGCAGCTCCACGACTAGCGGGGGGGCGACAGATACGCAGTATTTT	CASSSTTSGGATDTQYF
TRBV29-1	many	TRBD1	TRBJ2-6	TGCAGCGTAGCAACAGGGGGCGCTGGGGCCAACGTCCTGACTTTC	CSVATGGAGANVLTF
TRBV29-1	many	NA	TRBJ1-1	TGCAGCGTCACTCGGGGCCTGAACACTGAAGCTTTCTTT	CSVTRGLNTEAFF
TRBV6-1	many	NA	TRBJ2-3	TGTGCCAGCAGTGGGCCAGCCCACTCCACAGATACGCAGTATTTT	CASSGPAHSTDTQYF
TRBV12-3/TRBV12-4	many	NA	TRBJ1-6	TGTGCCAGCGGTTGGGGGGAAAATTCACCCCTCCACTTT	CASGWGENSPLHF
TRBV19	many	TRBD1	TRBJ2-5	TGTGCCAGTAGTAACCTGGGGACAGGGAGAGAGACCCAGTACTTC	CASSNLGTGRETQYF
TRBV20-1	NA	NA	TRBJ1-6	TGCAGTGCTAGAGACACCCGGGGCCCACGGAATTCACCCCTCCACTTT	CSARDTRGPRNSPLHF
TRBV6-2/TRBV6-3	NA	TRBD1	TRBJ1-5	TGTGCCAGCAGCCAAATTCGCCGGACAGGGCAAAATCAGCCCCAGCATTTT	CASSQIRRTGQNQPQHF
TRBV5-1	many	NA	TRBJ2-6	TGCGCCAGCAGCCCCACGGGAGTCCTAGGTGGGGCCAACGTCCTGACTTTC	CASSPTGVLGGANVLTF
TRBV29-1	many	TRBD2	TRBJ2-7	TGCAGCGTTGCGAGGGACTATCCCTACGAGCAGTACTTC	CSVARDYPYEQYF
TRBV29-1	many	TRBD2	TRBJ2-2	TGCAGCGTTGGAGTAGCGGGGGCCGGGGAGCTGTTTTTT	CSVGVAGAGELFF
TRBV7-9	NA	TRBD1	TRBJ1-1	TGTGCCAGCAGCCAGACAGGGGGCCGGGGTGACACTGAAGCTTTCTTT	CASSQTGGRGDTEAFF
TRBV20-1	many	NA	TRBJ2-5	TGCAGTGCTAGAGATTCGGTGGGGGGGCTTGAGACCCAGTACTTC	CSARDSVGGLETQYF
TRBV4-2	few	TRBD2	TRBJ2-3	TGTGCCAGCAGCCAAGACGGACTAGCGGGATCTAGCACAGATACGCAGTATTTT	CASSQDGLAGSSTDTQYF
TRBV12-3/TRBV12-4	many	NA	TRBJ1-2	TGTGCCAGCAGTTTTGACAGGCGGAATTATGGCTACACCTTC	CASSFDRRNYGYTF
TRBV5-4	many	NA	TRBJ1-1	TGTGCCAGCAGCTTGCGGGCAGGGACGGGCGAAGCTTTCTTT	CASSLRAGTGEAFF
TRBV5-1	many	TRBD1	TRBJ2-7	TGCGCCAGCAGCTCCCCCAGCGGGACAGGGGTTTTCGAGCAGTACTTC	CASSSPSGTGVFEQYF
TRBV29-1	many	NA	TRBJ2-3	TGCAGCGCCGGAGGGCAGTACACAGATACGCAGTATTTT	CSAGGQYTDTQYF
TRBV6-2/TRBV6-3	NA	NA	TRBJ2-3	TGTGCCAGCAGTTACAGGAACACAGATACGCAGTATTTT	CASSYRNTDTQYF
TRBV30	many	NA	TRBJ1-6	TGTGCCTGGAGTGTAGCCGGGGGGATTGGGTCACCCCTCCACTTT	CAWSVAGGIGSPLHF
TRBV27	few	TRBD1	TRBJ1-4	TGTGCCAGCAGTCAAGGACAGGGGGTGCATGACGGAAAACTGTTTTTT	CASSQGQGVHDGKLFF
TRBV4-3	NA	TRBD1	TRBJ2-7	TGCGCCAGCAGCCAAGATACAGGGGTAATCTACGAGCAGTACTTC	CASSQDTGVIYEQYF
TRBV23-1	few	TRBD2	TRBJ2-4	TGCGCCAGCAGTCGGACTAGCGGGAGGGCATCCAAAAACATTCAGTACTTC	CASSRTSGRASKNIQYF
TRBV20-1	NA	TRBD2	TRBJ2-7	TGCAGTGCTAGAGAGCCGGGACTAGGGACCTACGAGCAGTACTTC	CSAREPGLGTYEQYF
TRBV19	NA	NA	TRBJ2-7	TGTGCCAGTGGATGGCAGGGCGGCCACGAGCAGTACTTC	CASGWQGGHEQYF
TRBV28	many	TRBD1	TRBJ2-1	TGTGCCAGCAGAAGCCACGGGACAGGGTTCAATGAGCAGTTCTTC	CASRSHGTGFNEQFF
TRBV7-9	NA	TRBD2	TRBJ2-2	TGTGCCAGCAGCTCCCCCCCACAGCGGGGCGAGAGAAACACCGGGGAGCTGTTTTTT	CASSSPPQRGERNTGELFF
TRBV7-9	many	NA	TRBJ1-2	TGTGCCAGCAGCCCCTCACATGGCGGCTACACCTTC	CASSPSHGGYTF
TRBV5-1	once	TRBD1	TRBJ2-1	TGCGCCAGCAGCTTGGCTTTAGGGACAGCGATTGAGCAGTTCTTC	CASSLALGTAIEQFF
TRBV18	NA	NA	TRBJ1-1	TGTGCCAGCTCACCGGGAGGTGGCTCGGCCACTGAAGCTTTCTTT	CASSPGGGSATEAFF
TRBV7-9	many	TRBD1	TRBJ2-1	TGTGCCAGCAGCCCTCACCCGGACAGGGACACCCGAAGGAATGAGCAGTTCTTC	CASSPHPDRDTRRNEQFF
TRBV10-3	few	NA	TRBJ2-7	TGTGCCATCAGTGAGCCGACTAGTATCGAGCAGTACTTC	CAISEPTSIEQYF
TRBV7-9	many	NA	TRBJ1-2	TGTGCCAGCAGCGTGGTTTTGGCGGTCTCTTTCTTC	CASSVVLAVSFF
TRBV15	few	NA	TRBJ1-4	TGTGCCACCAGCAGACAGGGTAACGAAAAACTGTTTTTT	CATSRQGNEKLFF
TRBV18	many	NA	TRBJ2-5	TGTGCCAGCTCACCACGTGTCCAGACAAGTCAAGAGACCCAGTACTTC	CASSPRVQTSQETQYF
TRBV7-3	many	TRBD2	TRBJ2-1	TGTGCCAGCAGCCCCGGGACTAGCGGGAGAGTCGGTGAGCAGTTCTTC	CASSPGTSGRVGEQFF
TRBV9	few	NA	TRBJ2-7	TGTGCCAGCAGCGTAGAGGGGTTAGGCGAGCAGTACTTC	CASSVEGLGEQYF
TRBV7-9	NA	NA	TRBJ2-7	TGTGCCAGCAGCTCCTCCCTGGGGGGGCCCCCCTACGAGCAGTACTTC	CASSSSLGGPPYEQYF
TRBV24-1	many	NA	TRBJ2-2	TGTGCCACCGGGACAACGAACACCGGGGAGCTGTTTTTT	CATGTTNTGELFF
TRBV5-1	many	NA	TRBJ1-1	TGCGCCAGCGCTTTCGCGGGTATGGGAAACACTGAAGCTTTCTTT	CASAFAGMGNTEAFF
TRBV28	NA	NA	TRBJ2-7	TGTGCCAGCAGCAAAGACTGGGGCAACGAGCAGTACTTC	CASSKDWGNEQYF
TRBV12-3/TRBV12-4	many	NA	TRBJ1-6	TGTGCCAGCAGCACCACTGGACTGAACTATAATTCACCCCTCCACTTT	CASSTTGLNYNSPLHF
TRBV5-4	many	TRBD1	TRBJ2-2	TGTGCCAGCAGCACTAGACAGGGGGCGACCGGGGAGCTGTTTTTT	CASSTRQGATGELFF
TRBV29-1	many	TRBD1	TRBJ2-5	TGCAGCGTTCCCGGGACAGGGTGGACCCAGTACTTC	CSVPGTGWTQYF
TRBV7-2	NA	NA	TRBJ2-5	TGTGCCAGCAGTTATAATGACAGGTTATCTTCAGAGACCCAGTACTTC	CASSYNDRLSSETQYF